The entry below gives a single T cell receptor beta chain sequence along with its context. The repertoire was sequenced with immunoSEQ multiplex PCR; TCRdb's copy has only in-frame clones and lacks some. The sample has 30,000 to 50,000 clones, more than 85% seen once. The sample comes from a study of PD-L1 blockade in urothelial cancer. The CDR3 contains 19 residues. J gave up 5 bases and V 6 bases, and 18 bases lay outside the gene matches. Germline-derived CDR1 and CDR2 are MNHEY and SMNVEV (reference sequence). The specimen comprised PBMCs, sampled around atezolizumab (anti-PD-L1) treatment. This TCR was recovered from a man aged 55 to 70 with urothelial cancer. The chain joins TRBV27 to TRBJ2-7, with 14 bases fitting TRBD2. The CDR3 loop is CASSRQAPGLAGARHEQYF. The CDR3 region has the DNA TGTGCCAGCAGCCGACAGGCTCCGGGACTAGCGGGGGCTCGGCACGAGCAGTACTTC.